This T cell receptor (beta chain) was retrieved from a study of shared clonotypes between healthy human individuals. Notes on the study in general: Sharing across four donors was highest in naive CD4 (roughly 5%) and lowest in memory CD8 (0.4%). Depth of sequencing was expected to influence donor clonotype sharing. Enrolling few donors narrowed the genetic and exposure-history diversity that was represented.

In regard to this clone: Its antigen is as yet unknown.

Libraries were prepared by immunoSEQ multiplex PCR; TCRdb keeps only in-frame clonotypes and omits some of them. The sample has millions of clones, approximately 94% seen once; the top ten hold over 0.12%. The CDR3 runs to 16 residues. CDR1 is SNHLY and CDR2 is FYNNEI in the germline V gene. The J segment lost 0 bases and the V segment lost 6 bases, leaving 9 bases of the junction unmatched. The TCR was taken from a man in his late teens or twenties in good health. The sequenced sample consisted of naive CD4+ T cells sorted from blood. The subset here: CD45RA+ positively selected. This sequence joins TRBV2 and TRBJ2-3, with 7 bases aligning to TRBD2. As DNA, the CDR3 is TGTGCCAGCAGCCTGGGTCTAGCGGCTAGCACAGATACGCAGTATTTT. This translates into CASSLGLAASTDTQYF.